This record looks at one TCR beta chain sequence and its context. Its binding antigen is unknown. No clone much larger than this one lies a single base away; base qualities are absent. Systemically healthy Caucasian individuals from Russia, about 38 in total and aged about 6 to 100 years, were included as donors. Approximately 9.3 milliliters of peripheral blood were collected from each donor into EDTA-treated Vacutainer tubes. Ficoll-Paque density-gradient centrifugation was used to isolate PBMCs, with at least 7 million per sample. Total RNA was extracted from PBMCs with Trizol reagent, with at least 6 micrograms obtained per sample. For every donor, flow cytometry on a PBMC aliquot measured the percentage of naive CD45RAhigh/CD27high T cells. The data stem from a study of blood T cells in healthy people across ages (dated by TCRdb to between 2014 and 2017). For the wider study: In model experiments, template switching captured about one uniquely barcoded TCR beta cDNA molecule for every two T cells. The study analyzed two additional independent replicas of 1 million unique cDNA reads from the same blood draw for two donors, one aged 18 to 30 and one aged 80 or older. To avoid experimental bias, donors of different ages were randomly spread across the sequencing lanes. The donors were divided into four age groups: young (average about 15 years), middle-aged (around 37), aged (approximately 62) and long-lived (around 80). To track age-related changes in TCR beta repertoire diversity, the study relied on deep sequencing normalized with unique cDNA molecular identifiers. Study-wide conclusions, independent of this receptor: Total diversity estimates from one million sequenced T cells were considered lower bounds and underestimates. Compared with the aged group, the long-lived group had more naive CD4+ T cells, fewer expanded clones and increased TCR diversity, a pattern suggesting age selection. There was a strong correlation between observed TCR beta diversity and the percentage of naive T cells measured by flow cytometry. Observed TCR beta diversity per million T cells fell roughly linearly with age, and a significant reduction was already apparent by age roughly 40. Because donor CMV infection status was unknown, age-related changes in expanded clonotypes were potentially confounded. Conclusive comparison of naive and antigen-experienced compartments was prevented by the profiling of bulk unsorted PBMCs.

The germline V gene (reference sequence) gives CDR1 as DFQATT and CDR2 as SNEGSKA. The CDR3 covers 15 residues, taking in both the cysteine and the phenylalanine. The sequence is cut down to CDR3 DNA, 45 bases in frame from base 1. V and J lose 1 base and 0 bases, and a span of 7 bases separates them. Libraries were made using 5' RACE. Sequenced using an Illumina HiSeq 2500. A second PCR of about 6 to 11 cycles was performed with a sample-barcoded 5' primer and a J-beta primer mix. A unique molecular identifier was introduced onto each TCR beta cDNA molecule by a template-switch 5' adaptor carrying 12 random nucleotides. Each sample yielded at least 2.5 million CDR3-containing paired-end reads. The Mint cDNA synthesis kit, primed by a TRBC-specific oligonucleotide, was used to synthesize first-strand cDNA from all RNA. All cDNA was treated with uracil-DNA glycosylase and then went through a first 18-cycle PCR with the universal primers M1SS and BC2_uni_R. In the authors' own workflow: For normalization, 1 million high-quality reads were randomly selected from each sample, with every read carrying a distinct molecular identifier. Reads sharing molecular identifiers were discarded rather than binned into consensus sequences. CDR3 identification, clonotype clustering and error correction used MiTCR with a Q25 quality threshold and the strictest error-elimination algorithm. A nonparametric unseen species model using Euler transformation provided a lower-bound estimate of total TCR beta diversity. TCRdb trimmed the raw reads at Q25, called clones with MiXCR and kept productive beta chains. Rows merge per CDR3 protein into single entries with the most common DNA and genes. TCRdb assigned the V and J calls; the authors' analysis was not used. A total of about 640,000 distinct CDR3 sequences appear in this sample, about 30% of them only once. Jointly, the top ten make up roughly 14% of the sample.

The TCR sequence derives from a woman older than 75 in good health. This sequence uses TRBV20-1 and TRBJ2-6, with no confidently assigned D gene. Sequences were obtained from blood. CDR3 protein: CSARAPNSGANVLTF. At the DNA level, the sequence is TGCAGTGCTAGAGCACCGAACTCTGGGGCCAACGTCCTGACTTTC.